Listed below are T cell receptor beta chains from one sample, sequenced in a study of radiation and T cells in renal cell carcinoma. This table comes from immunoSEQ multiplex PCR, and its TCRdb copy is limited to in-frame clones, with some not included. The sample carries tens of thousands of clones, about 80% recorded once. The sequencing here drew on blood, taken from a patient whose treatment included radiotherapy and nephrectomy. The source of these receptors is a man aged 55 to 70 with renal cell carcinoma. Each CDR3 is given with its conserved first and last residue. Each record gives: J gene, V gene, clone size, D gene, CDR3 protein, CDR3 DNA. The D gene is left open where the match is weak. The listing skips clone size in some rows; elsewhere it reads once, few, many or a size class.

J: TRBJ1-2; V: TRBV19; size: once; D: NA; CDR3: CASSSQGKAYGYTF; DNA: TGTGCCAGTAGTTCTCAGGGGAAGGCGTATGGCTACACCTTC
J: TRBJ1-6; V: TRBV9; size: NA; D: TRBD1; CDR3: CASSVEGGAGSATPLHF; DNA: TGTGCCAGCAGCGTAGAAGGGGGCGCAGGATCCGCGACACCCCTCCACTTT
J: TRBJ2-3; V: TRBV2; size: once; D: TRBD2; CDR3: CASSARGSGGVTDTQYF; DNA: TGTGCCAGCAGCGCTCGGGGTAGCGGGGGGGTAACAGATACGCAGTATTTT
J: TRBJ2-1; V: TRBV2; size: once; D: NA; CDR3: CASSEAGTVYNEQFF; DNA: TGTGCCAGCAGTGAAGCGGGGACTGTGTATAATGAGCAGTTCTTC
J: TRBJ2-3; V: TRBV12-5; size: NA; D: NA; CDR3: CASGLVQGGGHTQYF; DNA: TGTGCTAGTGGTTTGGTACAGGGCGGGGGCCATACGCAGTATTTT
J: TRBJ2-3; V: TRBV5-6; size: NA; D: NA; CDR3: CASSFSGQYTDTQYF; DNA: TGTGCCAGCAGCTTTTCCGGACAGTACACAGATACGCAGTATTTT
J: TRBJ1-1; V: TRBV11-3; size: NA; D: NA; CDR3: CASSPKNRVGTEAFF; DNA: TGTGCCAGCAGCCCTAAAAACAGGGTCGGCACTGAAGCTTTCTTT
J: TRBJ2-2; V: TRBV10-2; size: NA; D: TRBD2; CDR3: CASSGLAGGPETGELFF; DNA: TGCGCCAGCAGTGGCCTAGCGGGAGGTCCCGAGACCGGGGAGCTGTTTTTT
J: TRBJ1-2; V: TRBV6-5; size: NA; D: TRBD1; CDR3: CASNHRGANYGYTF; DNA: TGTGCCAGCAACCACAGGGGGGCTAACTATGGCTACACCTTC
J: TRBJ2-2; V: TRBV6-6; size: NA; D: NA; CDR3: CASYQRGRGYTGELFF; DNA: TGTGCCAGCTACCAAAGGGGGCGGGGGTACACCGGGGAGCTGTTTTTT
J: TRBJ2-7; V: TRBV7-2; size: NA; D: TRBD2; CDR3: CASSGTSGRSYEQYF; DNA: TGTGCCAGCAGCGGTACTAGCGGGCGTTCCTACGAGCAGTACTTC
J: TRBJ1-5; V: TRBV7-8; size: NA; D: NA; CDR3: CASTRTRDVSNQPQHF; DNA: TGTGCCAGCACGCGAACCCGGGACGTTAGCAATCAGCCCCAGCATTTT
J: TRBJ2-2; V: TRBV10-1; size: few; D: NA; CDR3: CASSEKGSYTGELFF; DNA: TGCGCCAGCAGTGAGAAGGGCTCCTACACCGGGGAGCTGTTTTTT
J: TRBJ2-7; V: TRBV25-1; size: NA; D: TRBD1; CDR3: CASSGWTGEDEQYF; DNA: TGTGCCAGCAGTGGGTGGACAGGGGAGGACGAGCAGTACTTC